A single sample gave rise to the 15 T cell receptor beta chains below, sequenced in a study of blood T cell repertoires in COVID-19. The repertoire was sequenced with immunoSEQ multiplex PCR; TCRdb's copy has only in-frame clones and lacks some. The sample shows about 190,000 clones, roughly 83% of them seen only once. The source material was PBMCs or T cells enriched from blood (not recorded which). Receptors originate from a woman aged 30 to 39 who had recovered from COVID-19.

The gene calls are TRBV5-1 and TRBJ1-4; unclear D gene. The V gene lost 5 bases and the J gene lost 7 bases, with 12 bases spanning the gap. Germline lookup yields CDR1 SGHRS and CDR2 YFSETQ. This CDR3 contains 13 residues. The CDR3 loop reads CASRAGEAEKLFF. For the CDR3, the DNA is TGCGCCAGCAGAGCCGGGGAGGCTGAAAAACTGTTTTTT.

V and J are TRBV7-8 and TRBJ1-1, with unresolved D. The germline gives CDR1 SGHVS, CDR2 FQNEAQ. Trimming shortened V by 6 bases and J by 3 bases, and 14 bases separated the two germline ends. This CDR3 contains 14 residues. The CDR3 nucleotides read TGTGCCAGCAGGATCGGGGTCGTGGACACTGAAGCTTTCTTT. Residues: CASRIGVVDTEAFF.

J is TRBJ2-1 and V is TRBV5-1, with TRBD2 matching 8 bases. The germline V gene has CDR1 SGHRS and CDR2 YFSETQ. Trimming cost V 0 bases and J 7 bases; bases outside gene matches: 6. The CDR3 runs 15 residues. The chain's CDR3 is CASSLAAGVVNEQFF. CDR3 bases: TGCGCCAGCAGCTTGGCAGCGGGAGTAGTTAATGAGCAGTTCTTC. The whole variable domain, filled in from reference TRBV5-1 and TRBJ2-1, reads KAGVTQTPRYLIKTRGQQVTLSCSPISGHRSVSWYQQTPGQGLQFLFEYFSETQRNKGNFPGRFSGRQFSNSRSEMNVSTLELGDSALYLCASSLAAGVVNEQFFGPGTRLTVL.

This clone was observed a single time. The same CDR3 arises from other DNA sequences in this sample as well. CDR3 region: CASSLWQGAGNEQFF. The CDR3 DNA reads TGTGCCAGCAGTTTATGGCAGGGGGCAGGCAATGAGCAGTTCTTC. The rearrangement joins TRBV27 to TRBJ2-1; 8 bases align to TRBD1. Germline V gene lookup returns CDR1 MNHEY and CDR2 SMNVEV (reference sequence). The J segment lost 6 bases and the V segment lost 1 base, leaving 5 bases of the junction unmatched. This CDR3 contains 15 residues.

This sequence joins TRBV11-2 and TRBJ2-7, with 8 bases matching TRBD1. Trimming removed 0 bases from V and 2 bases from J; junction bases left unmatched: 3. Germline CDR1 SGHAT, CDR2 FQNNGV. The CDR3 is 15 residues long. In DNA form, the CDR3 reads TGTGCCAGCAGCTTAGAGGACAGGGCTACCTACGAGCAGTACTTC. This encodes CASSLEDRATYEQYF.

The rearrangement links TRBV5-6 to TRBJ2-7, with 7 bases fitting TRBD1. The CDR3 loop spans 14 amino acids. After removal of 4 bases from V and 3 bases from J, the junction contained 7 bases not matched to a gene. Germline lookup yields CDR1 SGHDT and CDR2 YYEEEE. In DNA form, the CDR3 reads TGTGCCAGCAGCCGGACGGGACAGAGCTACGAGCAGTACGTC. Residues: CASSRTGQSYEQYV.

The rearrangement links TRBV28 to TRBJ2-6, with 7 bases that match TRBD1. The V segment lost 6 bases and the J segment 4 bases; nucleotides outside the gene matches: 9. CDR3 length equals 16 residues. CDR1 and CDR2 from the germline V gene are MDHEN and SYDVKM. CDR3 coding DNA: TGTGCCAGCAGGGGGGCAGGGGGAACCGGGGCCAACGTCCTGACTTTC. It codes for CASRGAGGTGANVLTF.

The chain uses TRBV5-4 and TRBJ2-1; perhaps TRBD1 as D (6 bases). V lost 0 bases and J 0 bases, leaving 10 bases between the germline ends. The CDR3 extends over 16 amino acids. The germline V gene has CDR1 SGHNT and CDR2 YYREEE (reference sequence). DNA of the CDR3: TGTGCCAGCAGCTTGGGGGGGCGAAGCTCCTACAATGAGCAGTTCTTC. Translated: CASSLGGRSSYNEQFF.

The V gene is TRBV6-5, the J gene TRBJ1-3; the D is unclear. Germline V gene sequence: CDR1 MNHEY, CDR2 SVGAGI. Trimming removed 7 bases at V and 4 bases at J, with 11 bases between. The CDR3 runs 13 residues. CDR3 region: CASTVSLGNTIYF. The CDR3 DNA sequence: TGTGCCAGCACAGTGTCGTTAGGAAACACCATATATTTT.

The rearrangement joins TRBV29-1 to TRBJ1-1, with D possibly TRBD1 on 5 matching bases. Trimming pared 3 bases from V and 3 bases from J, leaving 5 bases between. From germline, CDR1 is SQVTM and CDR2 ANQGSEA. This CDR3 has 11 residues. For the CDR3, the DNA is TGCAGCGTTGACAGGGACACTGAAGCTTTCTTT. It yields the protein CSVDRDTEAFF.

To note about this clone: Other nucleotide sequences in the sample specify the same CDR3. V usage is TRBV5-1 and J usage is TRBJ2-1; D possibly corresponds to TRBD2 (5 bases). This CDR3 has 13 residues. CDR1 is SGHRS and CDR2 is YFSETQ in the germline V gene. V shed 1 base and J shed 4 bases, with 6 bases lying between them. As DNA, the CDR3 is TGCGCCAGCAGCTTGTCGGGGTACAATGAGCAGTTCTTC. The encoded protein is CASSLSGYNEQFF.

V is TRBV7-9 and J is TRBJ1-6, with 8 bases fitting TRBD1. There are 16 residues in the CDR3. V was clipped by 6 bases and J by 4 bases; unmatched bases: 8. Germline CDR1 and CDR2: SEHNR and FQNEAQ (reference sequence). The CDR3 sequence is CASSPPDRGYNSPLHF. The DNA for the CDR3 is TGTGCCAGCAGTCCCCCCGACAGGGGTTATAATTCACCCCTCCACTTT.

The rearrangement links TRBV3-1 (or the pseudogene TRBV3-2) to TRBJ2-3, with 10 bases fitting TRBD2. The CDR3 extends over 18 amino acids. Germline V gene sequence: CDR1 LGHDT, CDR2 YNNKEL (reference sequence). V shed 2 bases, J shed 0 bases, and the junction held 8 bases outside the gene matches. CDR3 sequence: CASSQHPTSGTSTDTQYF. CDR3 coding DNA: TGTGCCAGCAGCCAACACCCTACTAGCGGGACTAGCACAGATACGCAGTATTTT.

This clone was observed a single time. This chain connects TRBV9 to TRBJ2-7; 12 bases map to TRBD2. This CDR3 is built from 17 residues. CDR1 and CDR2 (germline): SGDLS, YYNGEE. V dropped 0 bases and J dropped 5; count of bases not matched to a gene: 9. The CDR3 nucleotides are TGTGCCAGCAGCGTAGGACTAGCGGGAGCCTCTCGGGACGAGCAGTACTTC. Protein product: CASSVGLAGASRDEQYF.

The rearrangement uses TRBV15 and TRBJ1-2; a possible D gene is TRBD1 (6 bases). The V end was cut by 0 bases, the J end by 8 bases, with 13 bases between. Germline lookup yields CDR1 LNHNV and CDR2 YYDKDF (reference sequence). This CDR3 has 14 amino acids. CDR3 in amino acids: CATSRDRQGLGYTF. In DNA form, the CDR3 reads TGTGCCACCAGCAGAGATCGGCAGGGGTTGGGCTACACCTTC.